One sample yielded the 27 T cell receptor beta chains listed below, sequenced in a study of blood T cell repertoires in COVID-19. The data were produced by immunoSEQ multiplex PCR, yet TCRdb's version contains in-frame clones alone and is incomplete. Among 40,000 to 50,000 clones listed, about 83% were seen once. The sequenced sample consisted of peripheral blood. The receptor set was obtained from an older woman with acute or convalescent COVID-19.

The rearrangement links TRBV5-6 to TRBJ2-6; 9 bases are shared with TRBD1. The CDR3 totals 16 residues. Losses at the gene ends were 0 bases for V and 4 bases for J; bases not matched to a gene: 2. CDR1 SGHDT and CDR2 YYEEEE come from the germline V gene. In DNA, the CDR3 is TGTGCCAGCAGCTTGGGGACAGGGGTCGGGGCCAACGTCCTGACTTTC. Amino acid sequence: CASSLGTGVGANVLTF.

The chain uses TRBV5-1 and TRBJ2-7, with TRBD1 matching 10 bases. The trim removed 4 bases at V and 5 bases at J, leaving 6 bases unmatched. CDR1 SGHRS and CDR2 YFSETQ come from the germline V gene. CDR3 length: 14 amino acids. In nucleotides, the CDR3 is TGCGCCAGCAGCAGGGACAGGGGTGAAGACGAGCAGTACTTC. Its translation: CASSRDRGEDEQYF.

This chain uses TRBV3-1 (or the pseudogene TRBV3-2) with TRBJ2-5; possibly TRBD1 for D (7 bases). The V gene's germline CDR1 is LGHDT and CDR2 YNNKEL (reference sequence). V gave up 4 bases and J gave up 3 bases, with 15 bases separating them. The CDR3 length is 15 residues. The CDR3 coding sequence is TGTGCCAGCAGCCTCCGCGGAGGGGGCGAAGAGACCCAGTACTTC. Amino acids: CASSLRGGGEETQYF.

This sequence joins TRBV5-5 and TRBJ2-1, with 7 bases aligning to TRBD2. The CDR3 spans 15 residues. Germline CDR1 reads SGHKS; CDR2 reads YYEKEE (reference sequence). V was clipped by 1 base and J by 4 bases; unmatched bases: 5. CDR3 region: CASSLTGGGYNEQFF. For the CDR3, the DNA is TGTGCCAGCAGCTTGACCGGCGGGGGTTACAATGAGCAGTTCTTC.

The sample holds a few counts of this clone. DNA for the CDR3: TGTGCCACCAGACTAGCGGGACGGGGCACAGATACGCAGTATTTT. Amino acid sequence: CATRLAGRGTDTQYF. This chain uses TRBV15 with TRBJ2-3; 10 bases match TRBD2. Germline CDR1 LNHNV, CDR2 YYDKDF (reference sequence). The V segment lost 6 bases and the J segment 1 base; nucleotides outside the gene matches: 4. CDR3 length: 15 amino acids.

The chain employs TRBV7-3 and TRBJ1-1; D gene ambiguous. Trimming stripped 3 bases from V and 3 bases from J, with 8 bases between. This CDR3 comprises 13 residues. Germline V gene sequence: CDR1 SGHTA, CDR2 FQGTGA. The CDR3: CASSFQAYTEAFF. The CDR3 coding sequence is TGTGCCAGCAGCTTCCAGGCTTACACTGAAGCTTTCTTT.

The chain recombines TRBV5-6 with TRBJ2-1, with a possible D match to TRBD2 (6 bases). CDR3 length: 12 amino acids. Germline CDR1 and CDR2: SGHDT and YYEEEE. Trimming pared 0 bases from V and 14 bases from J, leaving 12 bases between. The DNA for the CDR3 is TGTGCCAGCAGCTTGGCCGGGACTGGGGAGTTCTTC. Protein product: CASSLAGTGEFF.

The chain links TRBV5-1 to TRBJ2-5; 8 bases line up with TRBD2. This CDR3 comprises 16 residues. V lost 2 bases to trimming and J lost 1 base; unmatched junction nucleotides: 7. Germline CDR1 is SGHRS and CDR2 is YFSETQ. CDR3 in DNA: TGCGCCAGCAGCTTCGGATCGGGAGGGGTCCAAGAGACCCAGTACTTC. Its protein is CASSFGSGGVQETQYF.

The V and J genes are TRBV11-1 and TRBJ1-1; D is unclear. The CDR3 has 13 amino acids. CDR1 and CDR2 (germline): SGHAT, FQDESV (reference sequence). V was trimmed by 1 base and J by 5 bases, leaving 8 bases between them. In DNA, the CDR3 is TGTGCCAGCAGCTTAGTGGAGAGGACTGAAGCTTTCTTT. It encodes CASSLVERTEAFF.

The rearrangement links TRBV4-1 to TRBJ1-2, with 7 bases matching TRBD1. V gave up 0 bases and J gave up 4 bases; unmatched junction bases: 8. The CDR3 runs 16 residues. The V gene's germline CDR1 is MGHRA and CDR2 YSYEKL. The CDR3 region has the DNA TGCGCCAGCAGCCAAGACGGGACAGTGAAAGGCTATGGCTACACCTTC. Its translation is CASSQDGTVKGYGYTF.

V usage is TRBV5-5 and J usage is TRBJ1-1; 7 bases agree with TRBD1. The CDR3 contains 14 residues. The trim removed 0 bases at V and 3 bases at J, leaving 2 bases unmatched. Germline V gene lookup returns CDR1 SGHKS and CDR2 YYEKEE (reference sequence). CDR3 amino acids: CASSLGDRDTEAFF. DNA for the CDR3: TGTGCCAGCAGCTTGGGGGACAGAGACACTGAAGCTTTCTTT.

The chain uses TRBV28 and TRBJ1-1, with D uncertain. This CDR3 contains 14 residues. V dropped 6 bases and J dropped 8 bases, with 19 bases sitting between them. CDR1 is MDHEN, CDR2 SYDVKM, per germline. In DNA, the CDR3 is TGTGCCAGCAGCCACGGACGGGGAAGGTGGGAAGCTTTCTTT. Residues: CASSHGRGRWEAFF.

The J gene is TRBJ2-1, the V gene TRBV28; 12 bases agree with TRBD2. This CDR3 has 15 amino acids. Germline CDR1 reads MDHEN; CDR2 reads SYDVKM. V gave up 6 bases and J gave up 6 bases; unmatched junction bases: 6. The CDR3 region has the DNA TGTGCCAGCAGGCCCCTAGCGGGGGGGCGCAATGAGCAGTTCTTC. Protein sequence: CASRPLAGGRNEQFF.

The rearrangement links TRBV5-5 to TRBJ1-5; the D is unclear. The CDR3 is 15 residues long. Trimming took off 0 bases at V and 0 bases at J, with 7 bases between the two ends. Germline CDR1 is SGHKS and CDR2 is YYEKEE (reference sequence). CDR3 loop: CASSLGGTSNQPQHF. CDR3 nucleotides: TGTGCCAGCAGCTTGGGAGGAACTAGCAATCAGCCCCAGCATTTT.

Sample share makes this clone medium-sized. The chain is built from TRBV6-6 and TRBJ2-7; a possible D gene is TRBD2 (6 bases). Germline V gives CDR1 MNHNY, CDR2 SVGAGI (reference sequence). V dropped 7 bases and J dropped 1 base, with 11 bases sitting between them. This CDR3 has 13 residues. The chain's CDR3 is CASTGGTSYEQYF. In DNA form, the CDR3 reads TGTGCCAGCACAGGAGGGACTTCCTACGAGCAGTACTTC.

The CDR3: CASSRRAGQPQHF. The CDR3 coding sequence is TGTGCCAGCAGTCGTAGAGCAGGTCAGCCCCAGCATTTT. The chain couples TRBV28 to TRBJ1-5; no clear D. Germline lookup yields CDR1 MDHEN and CDR2 SYDVKM. The CDR3 runs 13 residues. Trimming left V 5 bases short and J 6 bases short, with 11 bases between.

This sequence joins TRBV5-4 and TRBJ2-5; D is undetermined. The CDR3 totals 13 residues. V was clipped by 4 bases and J by 1 base, with 8 bases between them. The germline gives CDR1 SGHNT, CDR2 YYREEE (reference sequence). The chain's CDR3 is CASSPEFQETQYF. Here the CDR3 DNA reads TGTGCCAGCAGCCCAGAATTCCAAGAGACCCAGTACTTC. The variable domain in full, completed from reference TRBV5-4 and TRBJ2-5, reads ETGVTQSPTHLIKTRGQQVTLRCSSQSGHNTVSWYQQALGQGPQFIFQYYREEENGRGNFPPRFSGLQFPNYSSELNVNALELDDSALYLCASSPEFQETQYFGPGTRLLVL.

This clone has a handful of counts. The chain couples TRBV19 to TRBJ2-7; D is uncertain. Germline V gene data show CDR1 as LNHDA and CDR2 as SQIVND (reference sequence). CDR3 length: 14 amino acids. V lost 3 bases and J lost 0, with 9 bases in between. CDR3 nucleotides: TGTGCCAGTAGTATCCAGAAGAACTCCTACGAGCAGTACTTC. It is translated as CASSIQKNSYEQYF.

This chain joins TRBV5-1 and TRBJ1-2; D ambiguous. This CDR3 spans 12 amino acids. V lost 0 bases to trimming and J lost 3 bases, with 3 bases between them. Germline-derived CDR1 and CDR2 are SGHRS and YFSETQ. The CDR3 protein is CASSLGDYGYTF. For the CDR3, the DNA is TGCGCCAGCAGCTTGGGAGACTATGGCTACACCTTC.

The genes are TRBV7-8 and TRBJ2-7, with TRBD1 matching over 10 bases. This CDR3 is 14 amino acids long. From germline, CDR1 is SGHVS and CDR2 FQNEAQ. The V and J ends lost 0 bases and 5 bases, in that order; junction bases with no gene match: 1. This chain's CDR3 is CASSLATGGHEQYF. CDR3 DNA: TGTGCCAGCAGCTTAGCGACAGGGGGCCACGAGCAGTACTTC.

The V call is TRBV2, the J call TRBJ1-2; TRBD1 aligns across 9 bases. This CDR3 region has 13 residues. Germline loops: CDR1 SNHLY, CDR2 FYNNEI. The V gene end was trimmed by 8 bases and the J gene end by 2 bases; junction bases not matched to a gene: 3. The CDR3 DNA reads TGTGCCAGCTCCGGGACAGGGAACTATGGCTACACCTTC. This translates into CASSGTGNYGYTF.

This chain connects TRBV29-1 to TRBJ2-1; 11 positions agree with TRBD2. The CDR3 length is 14 residues. The trim removed 7 bases at V and 7 bases at J, leaving 9 bases unmatched. Germline assignment: CDR1 SQVTM and CDR2 ANQGSEA. The CDR3 DNA reads TGCAGCGCACAGACTAGCGGGGTAGGAAATGAGCAGTTCTTC. This codes for CSAQTSGVGNEQFF.

The CDR3, as DNA: TGTGCCAGCAGTTTCAGGAATAATTCACCCCTCCACTTT. As protein: CASSFRNNSPLHF. The chain has TRBV12-3 or TRBV12-4 and TRBJ1-6, with D hard to call. V gave up 3 bases and J gave up 5 bases, with 5 bases separating them. The CDR3 consists of 13 residues.

The chain joins TRBV6-5 to TRBJ1-2; TRBD1 might be the D (6 bases). V lost 5 bases and J lost 6, with 10 bases in between. Germline CDR1 and CDR2: MNHEY and SVGAGI. This CDR3 is 12 amino acids long. The DNA for the CDR3 is TGTGCCAGCAGTACTCGGACAGATGGCTACACCTTC. It is translated as CASSTRTDGYTF.

The CDR3 here is CASSLDGGYEQYF. DNA for the CDR3: TGCGCCAGCAGCCTGGACGGGGGGTACGAGCAGTACTTC. The rearrangement joins TRBV5-1 to TRBJ2-7, with 7 positions matching TRBD2. Germline V gene sequence: CDR1 SGHRS, CDR2 YFSETQ. With 4 bases clipped from V and 4 bases from J, the junction kept 5 bases outside the gene matches. The CDR3 consists of 13 residues.

The V gene is TRBV12-3 or TRBV12-4, the J gene TRBJ2-7; the D is unclear. V was trimmed by 5 bases and J by 6 bases, leaving 11 bases between them. This CDR3 comprises 12 residues. The CDR3 loop reads CASSPVGREQYF. The CDR3, as DNA: TGTGCCAGCAGTCCGGTTGGGCGCGAGCAGTACTTC.

The CDR3 bases are TGTGCCAGCAGCTATACAGGAAATAATGAGCAGTTCTTC. Its translation: CASSYTGNNEQFF. The chain uses TRBV3-1 (or the pseudogene TRBV3-2) and TRBJ2-1; the D gene is possibly TRBD1 (5 bases). This CDR3 comprises 13 residues. Trimming shortened V by 5 bases and J by 7 bases, and 12 bases separated the two germline ends. The germline CDR1 and CDR2 sequences are LGHDT and YNNKEL (reference sequence).